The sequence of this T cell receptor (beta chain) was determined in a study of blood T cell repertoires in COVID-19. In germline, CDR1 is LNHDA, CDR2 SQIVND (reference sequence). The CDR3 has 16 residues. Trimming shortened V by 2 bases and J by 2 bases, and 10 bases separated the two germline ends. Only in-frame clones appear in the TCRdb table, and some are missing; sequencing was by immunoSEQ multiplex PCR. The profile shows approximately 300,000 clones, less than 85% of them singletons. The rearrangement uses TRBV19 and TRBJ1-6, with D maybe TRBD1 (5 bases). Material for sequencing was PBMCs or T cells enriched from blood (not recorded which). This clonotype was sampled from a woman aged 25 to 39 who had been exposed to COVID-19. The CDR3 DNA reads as TGTGCCAGTAGTATATTTATGGACACCTATAATTCACCCCTCCACTTT. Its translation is CASSIFMDTYNSPLHF.